This T cell receptor beta chain originates from a study of Tregs in tolerant kidney transplant recipients. CDR1 SEHNR and CDR2 FQNEAQ come from the germline V gene (reference sequence). This CDR3 comprises 17 residues. Losses at the gene ends were 5 bases for V and 0 bases for J; bases not matched to a gene: 11. This table comes from immunoSEQ multiplex PCR, and its TCRdb copy is limited to in-frame clones, with some not included. Of roughly 15,000 clones detected, just under 80% appear once; the ten largest clones hold approximately 1.7%. The rearrangement links TRBV7-9 to TRBJ2-7; TRBD2 matches at 9 bases. This material consisted of Tregs from blood, taken before the transplant. This receptor was identified in a human donor who received a combined kidney and bone marrow transplant. CDR3 sequence: CASSRGTSSSSSYEQYF. The CDR3 nucleotides are TGTGCCAGCAGCCGCGGGACTAGCTCCTCGAGCTCCTACGAGCAGTACTTC.